This T cell receptor (beta chain) emerged from a study of glioma-infiltrating T cells. Findings and caveats of the study: Only very few CDR3 sequences appeared in both tissue and blood. Tissue-blood divergence was below expectation in non-neoplastic patients, above in gliomas.

Amplification of TCR alpha and beta CDR3 regions from RNA used iRepertoire nested multiplex PCR. Input was 100-400 ng of tissue mRNA or PBMC total RNA. TCRdb redid the calling of the multiplex PCR reads with MiXCR, one entry per CDR3 protein. The sample contains under 200,000 distinct CDR3 sequences, under 55% of which appear only once. Concerning this clonotype: Its target is unknown.

Specimen: glioma tissue, nonneoplastic brain tissue, or PBMCs (not recorded which). The sequence came from a human donor with low-grade glioma or glioblastoma, undergoing nonglioma brain surgery, or in good health (not recorded which).

The CDR3 here is CASSEETVGGGEQYF. The CDR3 DNA follows: TGTGCCAGCAGTGAGGAGACGGTCGGGGGAGGGGAGCAGTACTTC. The chain couples TRBV2 to TRBJ2-7; TRBD2 matches 7 bases. V lost 3 bases to trimming and J lost 7 bases; unmatched junction nucleotides: 12. Germline V gene data show CDR1 as SNHLY and CDR2 as FYNNEI. The CDR3 is made up of 15 amino acids. The complete variable domain, with remaining parts taken from reference TRBV2 and TRBJ2-7, reads EPEVTQTPSHQVTQMGQEVILRCVPISNHLYFYWYRQILGQKVEFLVSFYNNEISEKSEIFDDQFSVERPDGSNFTLKIRSTKLEDSAMYFCASSEETVGGGEQYFGPGTRLTVT.